This T cell receptor (beta chain) originates from a study of blood T cell repertoires in COVID-19. About the study: The samples span acute and convalescent COVID-19 from the United States, Italy and Spain.

CDR1 and CDR2 from the germline V gene are SGHTA and FQGNSA. CDR3 length equals 16 residues. The V and J ends lost 3 bases and 3 bases, in that order; junction bases with no gene match: 3. The data were produced by immunoSEQ multiplex PCR, yet TCRdb's version contains in-frame clones alone and is incomplete. In the table there are a few hundred thousand clones, 70% to 90% of which are singletons. The chain couples TRBV7-2 to TRBJ2-3; 13 bases align to TRBD2. The TCR originated in a woman in her fifties or sixties with active or convalescent COVID-19. The source material was peripheral blood. The CDR3 sequence is CASSFTSGGATDTQYF. For the CDR3, the DNA is TGTGCCAGCAGCTTCACTAGCGGGGGGGCGACAGATACGCAGTATTTT.